The clone carrying this TCR beta chain has only one observation. RNA totalling roughly 0.45 to 1 ug underwent reverse transcription with random hexamers. Using its own MiXCR run on the immunoSEQ multiplex PCR reads, TCRdb lists one record per CDR3 protein. The sample shows approximately 150,000 distinct CDR3 sequences, under 95% of them seen only once. The V gene's germline CDR1 is SEHNR and CDR2 FQNEAQ (reference sequence). The CDR3 runs 17 residues. After removal of 3 bases from V and 4 bases from J, the junction contained 8 bases not matched to a gene. The source of the sample is a study of CD8 T cells in Susac syndrome.

The rearrangement uses TRBV7-9 and TRBJ2-2, with TRBD2 matching 10 bases. This TCR derives from a human donor in good health. The material sequenced was CD4+ T cells from PBMCs. The CDR3 DNA reads TGTGCCAGCAGCTTTTACAGCGGGAGGGCCAGCACCGGGGAGCTGTTTTTT. Translation: CASSFYSGRASTGELFF.